These 29 T cell receptor beta chains share one sample of origin, sequenced in a study of spatial heterogeneity in lung cancer. The study, taken as a whole, reports: Counts of expanded alpha and beta TCRs within tumors tracked the tumor nonsynonymous mutation count.

Their recognized antigens are unknown. Time point: sample taken at primary tumor resection. MiXCR, run by TCRdb on the 5' RACE reads, gives a single entry per CDR3 protein. The sample consists of under 20,000 distinct CDR3 sequences, 5.7% of them appearing once. The specimen was lung tumor tissue, collected at surgery. These receptors all stem from a female donor with early-stage non-small cell lung cancer.

This clonotype is termed medium-sized. The rearrangement uses TRBV20-1 and TRBJ2-7, with D unresolved. The CDR3 length is 11 residues. Between the trimmed V and J ends, which lost 2 bases and 2 bases, there was a span of 4 bases. Per the germline V gene, CDR1 is DFQATT and CDR2 is SNEGSKA (reference sequence). CDR3 sequence: CSARKAYEQYF. In DNA form, the CDR3 reads TGCAGTGCTAGAAAAGCCTACGAGCAGTACTTC.

There are a few counts of this clonotype. CDR3 DNA: TGTGCCAGCAGCAACCAGTGGAATGAGCAGTTCTTC. Its protein product is CASSNQWNEQFF. The chain is built from TRBV6-5 and TRBJ2-1; D gene unclear. V lost 6 bases and J 7 bases, leaving 10 bases between the germline ends. CDR1 is MNHEY, CDR2 SVGAGI, per germline. CDR3 size: 12 residues.

This clonotype has a count of ten or more. The rearrangement links TRBV27 to TRBJ2-4; 13 bases align to TRBD2. Germline CDR1 MNHEY, CDR2 SMNVEV (reference sequence). The junction had 8 bases not matched to a gene; V was cut back by 5 bases and J by 1 base. The CDR3 consists of 18 residues. The DNA for the CDR3 is TGTGCCAGCAGTGGGACTAGCGGGATCGACATTGCCAAAAACATTCAGTACTTC. Translating gives CASSGTSGIDIAKNIQYF.

There are many counts of this clonotype. J is TRBJ2-3 and V is TRBV18; the match to TRBD2 covers 7 bases. The V and J ends lost 0 bases and 1 base, in that order; junction bases with no gene match: 4. Germline V lookup: CDR1 KGHSH, CDR2 LQKENI. This CDR3 has 16 residues. CDR3 DNA sequence: TGTGCCAGCTCACCACCCGGACTAGGGGGCACAGATACGCAGTATTTT. Its translation: CASSPPGLGGTDTQYF.

This clonotype is large by share. The chain employs TRBV9 and TRBJ2-7; 7 bases fit TRBD1. In germline, CDR1 is SGDLS, CDR2 YYNGEE. The CDR3 consists of 15 residues. V trimming: 2 bases; J trimming: 0 bases; junction bases outside the gene matches: 5. The CDR3 protein is CASSVTDRSSYEQYF. CDR3 DNA: TGTGCCAGCAGCGTGACGGACAGGAGCTCCTACGAGCAGTACTTC.

This clonotype was seen ten or more times. The chain has TRBV28 and TRBJ2-1; TRBD1 might be the D (6 bases). The germline V and J ends were trimmed by 4 bases and 4 bases, with 14 bases remaining between them. Germline loops: CDR1 MDHEN, CDR2 SYDVKM. The CDR3 is made up of 15 amino acids. The CDR3 DNA follows: TGTGCCAGCAGTTCCCCCGGGACACCTTACAATGAGCAGTTCTTC. It codes for CASSSPGTPYNEQFF.

This clonotype appeared many times. V gene TRBV30 combines with J gene TRBJ2-3; a possible D gene is TRBD2 (5 bases). V was trimmed by 2 bases and J by 0 bases, leaving 6 bases between them. The CDR3 loop spans 13 amino acids. Per the germline V gene, CDR1 is GTSNPN and CDR2 is SVGIG (reference sequence). The CDR3 sequence is CAWSWTSTDTQYF. The CDR3 region has the DNA TGTGCCTGGAGTTGGACTAGCACAGATACGCAGTATTTT.

In its sample, this clonotype was seen many times. V usage is TRBV6-1 and J usage is TRBJ2-2, with TRBD1 identical over 11 bases. The CDR3 totals 15 residues. After removal of 2 bases from V and 8 bases from J, the junction contained 4 bases not matched to a gene. Germline-derived CDR1 and CDR2 are MNHNS and SASEGT. The CDR3 region is CASSESGTGGGELFF. The CDR3 DNA follows: TGTGCCAGCAGTGAATCCGGGACAGGGGGAGGGGAGCTGTTTTTT.

This clonotype was seen ten or more times. The rearrangement links TRBV6-5 to TRBJ1-1; D is ambiguous. Germline CDR1 and CDR2: MNHEY and SVGAGI. V gave up 6 bases and J gave up 1 base, with 21 bases separating them. The CDR3 has 17 residues. The CDR3 protein is CASRQLARGWGNTEAFF. The CDR3 region has the DNA TGTGCCAGCAGGCAACTTGCGCGAGGGTGGGGGAACACTGAAGCTTTCTTT.

In its sample, this clonotype was seen many times. The J gene is TRBJ1-1, the V gene TRBV2, with D tentatively TRBD1 (6 bases). Trimming took 6 bases from V and 0 from J, leaving 11 bases between them. CDR1 is SNHLY, CDR2 FYNNEI, per germline. This CDR3 is 14 amino acids long. CDR3 coding DNA: TGTGCCAGCAGGGCCAGGGGAGTGAACACTGAAGCTTTCTTT. Translated, it gives CASRARGVNTEAFF.

This clonotype was counted ten times or more. The genes are TRBV20-1 and TRBJ1-2; TRBD1 matches at 9 bases. The CDR3 is 15 amino acids. Germline trimming cut 1 base from V and 3 bases from J; bases unmatched to any gene: 6. Germline CDR1 and CDR2: DFQATT and SNEGSKA (reference sequence). The CDR3 spells CSARAGTGFYYGYTF. CDR3 coding DNA: TGCAGTGCTAGAGCCGGGACAGGGTTTTACTATGGCTACACCTTC.

This clonotype was recorded at least ten times. V and J are TRBV2 and TRBJ2-1, with TRBD2 matching 8 bases. This CDR3 contains 16 residues. Germline CDR1 SNHLY, CDR2 FYNNEI. J lost 12 bases, V lost 7 bases, and 20 bases had no gene match. CDR3 sequence (DNA): TGTGCCAGCACCCCCGGGGGGGGACTACCAGCGGTGGGGCAGTTCTTC. Protein sequence: CASTPGGGLPAVGQFF.

This clonotype was detected only a few times. This CDR3 is CASSLAPDNEQFF. As DNA, the CDR3 is TGTGCCAGCAGCTTAGCTCCGGACAATGAGCAGTTCTTC. The chain joins TRBV7-2 to TRBJ2-1; D gene ambiguous. The ends were cut back, 0 bases at V and 5 bases at J, with 5 bases in the middle. The CDR3 sequence is 13 residues long. Germline CDR1 and CDR2: SGHTA and FQGNSA.

In this sample, this clonotype turned up many times. The chain has TRBV5-1 and TRBJ1-2; D is undetermined. CDR3 length: 13 residues. The V end lost 4 bases, the J end lost 2 bases, and 9 bases lay between the germline ends. Germline CDR1 reads SGHRS; CDR2 reads YFSETQ. CDR3 sequence reads: CASSNALNYGYTF. CDR3 coding DNA: TGCGCCAGCAGCAACGCATTGAACTATGGCTACACCTTC.

This clonotype has a handful of counts. This chain connects TRBV20-1 to TRBJ2-3; 7 positions match TRBD2. The CDR3 covers 16 residues. Germline CDR1 and CDR2: DFQATT and SNEGSKA (reference sequence). V was clipped by 6 bases and J by 0 bases; unmatched bases: 12. The CDR3 sequence is CSAAPMTSRSTDTQYF. In DNA form, the CDR3 reads TGCAGTGCCGCCCCAATGACTAGCAGAAGCACAGATACGCAGTATTTT.

The sample holds many counts of this clonotype. The V call is TRBV4-1, the J call TRBJ2-2, with TRBD2 matching 9 bases. From germline, CDR1 is MGHRA and CDR2 YSYEKL. The V gene end was trimmed by 5 bases and the J gene end by 1 base; junction bases not matched to a gene: 5. CDR3 length equals 16 residues. CDR3 DNA sequence: TGCGCCAGCAGCTTTGAGACTAGCGGGAACACCGGGGAGCTGTTTTTT. This translates into CASSFETSGNTGELFF.

This clonotype has only a few counts. V and J are TRBV4-1 and TRBJ2-4; D may be TRBD2 (6 bases). The CDR3 covers 16 residues. Trimming removed 1 base at V and 6 bases at J, with 16 bases between. CDR1 is MGHRA and CDR2 is YSYEKL in the germline V gene. This CDR3 is CASSQAGVGEGNIQYF. CDR3 sequence (DNA): TGCGCCAGCAGCCAAGCGGGGGTGGGAGAAGGAAACATTCAGTACTTC.

This clonotype was recorded at least ten times. V usage is TRBV30 and J usage is TRBJ2-2; the D gene is possibly TRBD1 (5 bases). The CDR3 spans 16 residues. V was pared by 2 bases and J by 1 base, with 14 bases between. Germline V gene lookup returns CDR1 GTSNPN and CDR2 SVGIG (reference sequence). This chain's CDR3 is CAWSYTRQRNTGELFF. The CDR3, as DNA: TGTGCCTGGAGTTATACCAGACAGCGGAACACCGGGGAGCTGTTTTTT.

This clonotype ranks as medium-sized. The gene calls are TRBV4-1 and TRBJ1-5; 9 nucleotides match TRBD1. CDR1 MGHRA and CDR2 YSYEKL come from the germline V gene. The CDR3 length is 16 residues. V dropped 4 bases and J dropped 6; count of bases not matched to a gene: 10. Written as DNA, the CDR3 is TGCGCCAGCAGCCTTGCCGGGACAGGGACGCGTCAGCCCCAGCATTTT. It is translated as CASSLAGTGTRQPQHF.

Ten or more counts support this clonotype. V usage is TRBV12-3 or TRBV12-4 and J usage is TRBJ2-1, with D possibly matching TRBD1 (5 bases). The CDR3 covers 15 residues. The V end was cut by 6 bases, the J end by 7 bases, with 19 bases between. The CDR3 DNA is TGTGCCAGCAGCAGACCATTTTCGCAGGGAAATGAGCAGTTCTTC. As protein: CASSRPFSQGNEQFF.

A remark on this clonotype: A read error is possible here, since a much larger clone lies one base away. CDR3 region: CATSPWAGQGTDTQYF. For the CDR3, the DNA is TGTGCCACCAGTCCTTGGGCGGGACAGGGTACAGATACGCAGTATTTT. The V call is TRBV24-1, the J call TRBJ2-3; 9 nucleotides agree with TRBD1. Germline V gives CDR1 KGHDR, CDR2 SFDVKD. The CDR3 has 16 amino acids. Trimming cost V 6 bases and J 3 bases; bases outside gene matches: 9.

Within the sample, this clonotype is medium-sized (0.01 to 0.1%). The gene calls are TRBV29-1 and TRBJ1-4; 7 nucleotides align to TRBD1. J was trimmed by 7 bases and V by 7 bases; bases with no gene match: 6. CDR1 SQVTM and CDR2 ANQGSEA come from the germline V gene. The CDR3 extends over 12 amino acids. DNA of the CDR3: TGCAGCGCAGGCTACAGGGGTGAAAAACTGTTTTTT. Translating gives CSAGYRGEKLFF.

This chain links TRBV6-1 with TRBJ2-3, with D tentatively TRBD1 or TRBD2 (6 bases each). This CDR3 spans 15 amino acids. Between the trimmed V and J ends, which lost 2 bases and 0 bases, there was a span of 9 bases. The germline V gene encodes CDR1 MNHNS and CDR2 SASEGT. The CDR3 region has the DNA TGTGCCAGCAGTGAAAGGGGGGCCAGCACAGATACGCAGTATTTT. It translates to CASSERGASTDTQYF.

There are many counts of this clonotype. The V and J genes are TRBV29-1 and TRBJ2-5; D not certain. Germline values: CDR1 SQVTM, CDR2 ANQGSEA. The length of the CDR3 is 13 residues. V lost 4 bases to trimming and J lost 0 bases, with 9 bases between them. The CDR3 reads CSVGLGDQETQYF. The CDR3 DNA sequence: TGCAGCGTTGGACTCGGAGACCAAGAGACCCAGTACTTC.

This clonotype was observed a few times. The rearrangement uses TRBV7-2 and TRBJ2-7; 10 bases align to TRBD2. This CDR3 region has 15 residues. The V gene end was trimmed by 5 bases and the J gene end by 3 bases; junction bases not matched to a gene: 7. Germline CDR1 and CDR2: SGHTA and FQGNSA. The chain's CDR3 is CASSPPGLANYEQYF. Here the CDR3 DNA reads TGTGCCAGCAGCCCACCGGGACTAGCGAACTACGAGCAGTACTTC.

This clonotype has only a few counts. This chain uses TRBV2 with TRBJ1-4, with a tentative D call TRBD1 (5 bases). Per germline, CDR1 SNHLY and CDR2 FYNNEI. The ends were cut back, 4 bases at V and 7 bases at J, with 7 bases in the middle. The CDR3 extends over 12 amino acids. This chain's CDR3 is CASSAGGEKLFF. The CDR3 nucleotides are TGTGCCAGCAGTGCTGGGGGTGAAAAACTGTTTTTT.

This clonotype was counted at least ten times. This rearrangement joins TRBV20-1 to TRBJ1-1, with D possibly matching TRBD1 (5 bases). Looked up from germline, CDR1 is DFQATT and CDR2 is SNEGSKA (reference sequence). This CDR3 has 14 residues. V was cut by 3 bases and J by 0 bases, with 11 bases left in between. The CDR3 nucleotides are TGCAGTGCTAGGAGGGAGGGGATGAACACTGAAGCTTTCTTT. Its protein product is CSARREGMNTEAFF.

The chain combines TRBV10-3 with TRBJ2-3, with 10 bases aligning to TRBD2. V was clipped by 2 bases and J by 5 bases; unmatched bases: 4. Germline V gene lookup returns CDR1 ENHRY and CDR2 SYGVKD. CDR3 length: 15 residues. DNA for the CDR3: TGTGCCATCAGTGAGGGGACTAGCGCCATAGATACGCAGTATTTT. This codes for CAISEGTSAIDTQYF.

This clonotype has more than one count but fewer than ten. The chain uses TRBV12-3 or TRBV12-4 and TRBJ1-6, with unresolved D. V lost 3 bases and J lost 5, with 8 bases in between. This CDR3 has 14 residues. DNA for the CDR3: TGTGCCAGCAGTTTGGTAACCGATAATTCACCCCTCCACTTT. It codes for CASSLVTDNSPLHF.